This TCR beta chain stems from a study of blood T cell repertoires in COVID-19. Study summary: Acute-phase and convalescent COVID-19 samples originated in the United States, Italy and Spain. PBMCs, B-cell-depleted T cells, or T cells were the source of the cDNA or gDNA that made up the material.

Clones were sequenced by immunoSEQ multiplex PCR, and TCRdb holds only the in-frame ones, with some missing. The sample yields 91,000 or so clones, roughly 78% seen once. Trimming cost V 4 bases and J 0 bases, with 2 bases left between them. The CDR3 length is 12 residues. Germline V gene sequence: CDR1 SEHNR, CDR2 FQNEAQ (reference sequence). Concerning this clone itself: Additional DNA sequences in this sample encode the identical CDR3.

The sequence was collected from a man aged 50 to 60 with active or convalescent COVID-19. Source material: peripheral blood. V gene TRBV7-9 combines with J gene TRBJ2-3; D is unclear. Here the CDR3 reads CASSSSTDTQYF. CDR3 nucleotides: TGTGCCAGCAGCTCTAGCACAGATACGCAGTATTTT. Filled out from reference TRBV7-9 and TRBJ2-3, the complete variable domain reads DTGVSQNPRHKITKRGQNVTFRCDPISEHNRLYWYRQTLGQGPEFLTYFQNEAQLEKSRLLSDRFSAERPKGSFSTLEIQRTEQGDSAMYLCASSSSTDTQYFGPGTRLTVL.